This TCR beta chain was sequenced in a study of CD8 T cells in Susac syndrome. As for the study in general: About 6 sequenced Susac syndrome patients had clinically active disease, while eight or nine were in remission. Blood was drawn from patients with Susac syndrome. At that point, they were therapy-naive, on corticosteroids, or on intravenous immunoglobulin alone.

CDR1 and CDR2 from the germline V gene are SGHNT and YYREEE (reference sequence). V gave up 4 bases and J gave up 0 bases, with 4 bases separating them. The CDR3 runs to 13 residues. Random hexamers served to reverse transcribe about 0.5 to 1 ug RNA. TCRdb fed the immunoSEQ multiplex PCR reads into MiXCR, producing one record per CDR3 protein. In the table there are approximately 77,000 distinct CDR3 sequences, 85% to 95% of which are singletons. Sequencing targeted TCR beta in T cells from blood (CD8+ and CD4+). J is TRBJ2-2 and V is TRBV5-4; D uncertain. The receptor was derived from a human donor with Susac syndrome. The sequencing input was CD4+ T cells from PBMCs. CDR3 bases: TGTGCCAGCAGCGGGGCGAACACCGGGGAGCTGTTTTTT. Residues: CASSGANTGELFF. Based on the CDR3 plus reference TRBV5-4 and TRBJ2-2, the full variable domain is ETGVTQSPTHLIKTRGQQVTLRCSSQSGHNTVSWYQQALGQGPQFIFQYYREEENGRGNFPPRFSGLQFPNYSSELNVNALELDDSALYLCASSGANTGELFFGEGSRLTVL.